Below are 5 T cell receptor beta chains sequenced from a single sample in a study of blood T cell repertoires in COVID-19. Assay: immunoSEQ multiplex PCR; the TCRdb copy retains only in-frame clones and omits some. The data show 150,000 or so clones, 85% to 90% seen once. Sequencing was performed on peripheral blood. The source of these receptors is a woman aged 40 to 55 with acute or convalescent COVID-19.

The chain carries TRBV7-3 and TRBJ2-2, with 10 bases aligning to TRBD2. The CDR3 covers 17 residues. J lost 7 bases, V lost 4 bases, and 12 bases had no gene match. CDR1 is SGHTA, CDR2 FQGTGA, per germline. CDR3 protein: CASSSQPQRGGNGELFF. In DNA, the CDR3 is TGTGCCAGCAGCTCTCAACCCCAGCGGGGGGGCAACGGGGAGCTGTTTTTT.

The chain employs TRBV4-1 and TRBJ1-1, with 7 nucleotides matching TRBD1. CDR1 MGHRA and CDR2 YSYEKL come from the germline V gene. Trimming removed 2 bases from V and 5 bases from J; junction bases left unmatched: 5. The CDR3 sequence is 14 residues long. In DNA form, the CDR3 reads TGCGCCAGCAGCCAATCCCAGGGGGAGACTGAAGCTTTCTTT. This translates into CASSQSQGETEAFF.

V and J are TRBV14 and TRBJ1-1; D is uncertain. V lost 2 bases and J lost 3, with 13 bases in between. CDR3 length: 15 residues. Germline lookup yields CDR1 SGHDN and CDR2 FVKESK. The CDR3 DNA is TGTGCCAGCAGCCAAATTGCGAATCTGGACACTGAAGCTTTCTTT. Encoded protein: CASSQIANLDTEAFF.

The V gene is TRBV27, the J gene TRBJ1-1; weak D call: TRBD1 (6 bases). Trimming stripped 5 bases from V and 6 bases from J, with 19 bases between. From germline, CDR1 is MNHEY and CDR2 SMNVEV (reference sequence). CDR3 length equals 15 residues. The CDR3 sequence: CASSLTRQALPEAFF. CDR3 bases: TGTGCCAGCAGTCTAACGCGACAGGCGCTGCCTGAAGCTTTCTTT.

The chain is built from TRBV19 and TRBJ1-2, with a possible D match to TRBD1 (5 bases). The CDR3 totals 16 residues. Germline values: CDR1 LNHDA, CDR2 SQIVND (reference sequence). The germline V and J ends were trimmed by 0 bases and 3 bases, with 14 bases remaining between them. Here the CDR3 reads CASSIDRRGIDYGYTF. CDR3 DNA sequence: TGTGCCAGTAGTATAGATCGTCGGGGGATCGACTATGGCTACACCTTC.